These 22 T cell receptor beta chains were sequenced from one sample in a study of blood T cell repertoires in COVID-19. Method: immunoSEQ multiplex PCR; TCRdb's copy keeps in-frame clones and lacks some. The sample shows fewer than 350,000 clones, 80% to 90% of them seen only once. Sequenced sample: peripheral blood. The source of these receptors is a woman aged 30 to 39 with COVID-19, enrolled during active disease.

The V call is TRBV19, the J call TRBJ2-1, with 10 bases fitting TRBD1. This CDR3 comprises 14 residues. The V gene end was trimmed by 5 bases and the J gene end by 7 bases; junction bases not matched to a gene: 5. CDR1 and CDR2 (germline): LNHDA, SQIVND (reference sequence). The DNA of the CDR3 is TGTGCCAGTAGTTGGACAGGGGGTCGGAATGAGCAGTTCTTC. As protein: CASSWTGGRNEQFF.

This chain's CDR3 is CASSPGQGTNYGYTF. CDR3 DNA: TGTGCCAGCAGCCCTGGACAGGGTACTAACTATGGCTACACCTTC. The chain links TRBV14 to TRBJ1-2, with 8 bases that match TRBD1. Germline V gene data show CDR1 as SGHDN and CDR2 as FVKESK. The CDR3 has 15 residues. After removal of 4 bases from V and 0 bases from J, the junction contained 4 bases not matched to a gene.

This clone has more than one count but fewer than ten. The V gene is TRBV18, the J gene TRBJ2-7, with D possibly matching TRBD2 (7 bases). Germline lookup yields CDR1 KGHSH and CDR2 LQKENI. Trimming shortened V by 1 base and J by 5 bases, and 15 bases separated the two germline ends. The CDR3 is 15 amino acids. Written as DNA, the CDR3 is TGTGCCAGCTCACCACGAGAGGGGGGGCGGAACGAGCAGTACTTC. Translating it yields CASSPREGGRNEQYF. Full variable domain (rest looked up from reference TRBV18 and TRBJ2-7): NAGVMQNPRHLVRRRGQEARLRCSPMKGHSHVYWYRQLPEEGLKFMVYLQKENIIDESGMPKERFSAEFPKEGPSILRIQQVVRGDSAAYFCASSPREGGRNEQYFGPGTRLTVT.

The rearrangement joins TRBV10-3 to TRBJ2-1; 8 bases line up with TRBD1. Per germline, CDR1 ENHRY and CDR2 SYGVKD. This CDR3 has 18 residues. The junction had 14 bases not matched to a gene; V was cut back by 2 bases and J by 5 bases. The CDR3 DNA reads as TGTGCCATCAGTGAGCTAAGTCTGGTGCAGGGGGCCGACAATGAGCAGTTCTTC. Its translation is CAISELSLVQGADNEQFF.

The chain uses TRBV29-1 and TRBJ1-1, with D perhaps matching TRBD1 (6 bases). Germline CDR1 reads SQVTM; CDR2 reads ANQGSEA. The ends were cut back, 6 bases at V and 10 bases at J, with 15 bases in the middle. This CDR3 has 11 amino acids. CDR3 coding DNA: TGCAGCGTCCATACAGGGTATGGAGCTTTCTTT. As protein: CSVHTGYGAFF.

The rearrangement joins TRBV5-1 to TRBJ2-1; tentative D call: TRBD2 (5 bases). CDR3 length: 14 amino acids. Trimming left V 1 base short and J 5 bases short, with 10 bases between. Germline CDR1 and CDR2: SGHRS and YFSETQ. The CDR3, as DNA: TGCGCCAGCAGCTTGTTGCCGGGGAACAATGAGCAGTTCTTC. Translated: CASSLLPGNNEQFF.

J is TRBJ1-2 and V is TRBV3-1 (or the pseudogene TRBV3-2); tentative D call: TRBD1 (6 bases). The CDR3 loop spans 15 amino acids. CDR1 and CDR2 (germline): LGHDT, YNNKEL (reference sequence). V was pared by 5 bases and J by 7 bases, with 20 bases between. The CDR3 is CASSLPGGGATGYTF. DNA of the CDR3: TGTGCCAGCAGCTTGCCCGGGGGGGGCGCGACTGGCTACACCTTC.

Of note for this clone: Distinct nucleotide sequences in the sample also encode this CDR3. The chain combines TRBV27 with TRBJ1-5, with a tentative D call TRBD1 (5 bases). The CDR3 contains 14 residues. The ends were cut back, 3 bases at V and 1 base at J, with 7 bases in the middle. Germline CDR1 reads MNHEY; CDR2 reads SMNVEV (reference sequence). The CDR3 region is CASSFQGSNQPQHF. The DNA for the CDR3 is TGTGCCAGCAGTTTCCAGGGAAGCAATCAGCCCCAGCATTTT.

The rearrangement uses TRBV2 and TRBJ1-4; 7 bases map to TRBD1. The junction had 6 bases not matched to a gene; V was cut back by 7 bases and J by 4 bases. Per germline, CDR1 SNHLY and CDR2 FYNNEI. This CDR3 is 14 amino acids long. CDR3 region: CASTPGQYNEKLFF. The CDR3 nucleotides are TGTGCCAGCACACCGGGACAGTATAATGAAAAACTGTTTTTT.

The chain has TRBV25-1 and TRBJ1-4; perhaps TRBD1 as D (5 bases). The CDR3 has 15 residues. Germline CDR1 and CDR2: MGHDK and SYGVNS. Trimming took 5 bases from V and 0 from J, leaving 10 bases between them. The CDR3, as DNA: TGTGCCAGCAGTCCTCACAGGACAACTAATGAAAAACTGTTTTTT. Protein product: CASSPHRTTNEKLFF.

The chain uses TRBV12-3 or TRBV12-4 and TRBJ2-3; D gene ambiguous. The CDR3 is made up of 13 amino acids. V was shortened by 3 bases and J by 2 bases, with 6 bases between the two germline ends. CDR3 protein: CASSFRYTDTQYF. DNA for the CDR3: TGTGCCAGCAGTTTCCGGTACACAGATACGCAGTATTTT.

The chain employs TRBV5-6 and TRBJ2-5, with TRBD1 matching 9 bases. This CDR3 is built from 17 residues. Losses at the gene ends were 2 bases for V and 4 bases for J; bases not matched to a gene: 12. Germline V gene lookup returns CDR1 SGHDT and CDR2 YYEEEE. The CDR3 protein is CASSFGTGINLGETQYF. CDR3 DNA sequence: TGTGCCAGCAGCTTTGGGACAGGGATTAATTTGGGAGAGACCCAGTACTTC.

The chain combines TRBV7-4 with TRBJ2-3; D might be TRBD2 (5 bases). CDR1 SGHVT and CDR2 SQSDAQ come from the germline V gene. This CDR3 is 14 amino acids long. With 7 bases removed from V and 11 bases from J, the gap between germline ends came to 22 bases. The CDR3: CASTGGNHGPVQYF. CDR3 DNA: TGTGCCAGCACTGGAGGTAATCACGGGCCCGTGCAGTATTTT.

The rearrangement uses TRBV19 and TRBJ1-5; tentative D call: TRBD1 (6 bases). The germline V and J ends were trimmed by 5 bases and 0 bases, with 23 bases remaining between them. From germline, CDR1 is LNHDA and CDR2 SQIVND (reference sequence). This CDR3 region has 19 residues. Here the CDR3 DNA reads TGTGCCAGTAGTGCAGATGGACAGTGGGCCGGATTTAGCAATCAGCCCCAGCATTTT. Protein sequence: CASSADGQWAGFSNQPQHF.

This chain uses TRBV25-1 with TRBJ1-3, with D tentatively TRBD1 (6 bases). Trimming left V 7 bases short and J 0 bases short, with 16 bases between. CDR1 MGHDK and CDR2 SYGVNS come from the germline V gene. The CDR3 consists of 16 residues. Here the CDR3 reads CASTAPRGFSGNTIYF. The CDR3 region has the DNA TGTGCCAGCACTGCCCCCAGGGGATTCTCTGGAAACACCATATATTTT.

This clone occurred once. The chain carries TRBV7-2 and TRBJ2-7, with D possibly being TRBD1 (5 bases). This CDR3 region has 14 residues. V was clipped by 2 bases and J by 1 base, with 9 bases between them. Germline V gives CDR1 SGHTA, CDR2 FQGNSA. CDR3 DNA sequence: TGTGCCAGCAGCTTAAGTAGACAGTCCTACGAGCAGTACTTC. Residues: CASSLSRQSYEQYF.

The V and J genes are TRBV6-5 and TRBJ2-7; D is perhaps TRBD1 (5 bases). CDR1 and CDR2 (germline): MNHEY, SVGAGI. The CDR3 covers 12 residues. The V gene lost 6 bases and the J gene lost 3 bases, with 9 bases spanning the gap. CDR3 DNA: TGTGCCAGCAGGTTCCAGGGCTACGAGCAGTACTTC. Residues: CASRFQGYEQYF.

This clone turned up a few times. The same CDR3 can be traced to other DNA sequences in this sample. The chain has TRBV19 and TRBJ2-5, with TRBD2 matching over 9 bases. Per germline, CDR1 LNHDA and CDR2 SQIVND (reference sequence). V lost 5 bases to trimming and J lost 4 bases; unmatched junction nucleotides: 5. This CDR3 has 14 residues. The CDR3, as DNA: TGTGCCAGTAGTCTCGGGACTAGCCCAGAGACCCAGTACTTC. This sequence encodes CASSLGTSPETQYF. Drawing the rest from reference TRBV19 and TRBJ2-5, the complete variable domain is DGGITQSPKYLFRKEGQNVTLSCEQNLNHDAMYWYRQDPGQGLRLIYYSQIVNDFQKGDIAEGYSVSREKKESFPLTVTSAQKNPTAFYLCASSLGTSPETQYFGPGTRLLVL.

This clone was detected a few times. V is TRBV2 and J is TRBJ1-3; D is uncertain. Trimming shortened V by 8 bases and J by 0 bases, and 11 bases separated the two germline ends. CDR1 and CDR2 from the germline V gene are SNHLY and FYNNEI. The CDR3 is 14 residues long. Here the CDR3 DNA reads TGTGCCAGCCGGCGGCGGGGCTCTGGAAACACCATATATTTT. Translated, it gives CASRRRGSGNTIYF.

The chain recombines TRBV7-9 with TRBJ2-1; 8 positions match TRBD1. Germline assignment: CDR1 SEHNR and CDR2 FQNEAQ (reference sequence). The trim removed 6 bases at V and 5 bases at J, leaving 6 bases unmatched. The CDR3 length is 14 residues. CDR3 sequence (DNA): TGTGCCAGCAGGTCGGGACAGGTCCACAATGAGCAGTTCTTC. This sequence encodes CASRSGQVHNEQFF.

The chain is built from TRBV28 and TRBJ1-1; no reliable D call. V was pared by 3 bases and J by 6 bases, with 11 bases between. Looked up from germline, CDR1 is MDHEN and CDR2 is SYDVKM. There are 13 residues in the CDR3. The CDR3 is CASSFYARAEAFF. As DNA, the CDR3 is TGTGCCAGCAGTTTCTACGCCCGAGCTGAAGCTTTCTTT.

A single count supports this clone. V gene TRBV12-3 or TRBV12-4 combines with J gene TRBJ1-3; D remains ambiguous. The V end was cut by 6 bases, the J end by 0 bases, with 6 bases between. CDR3 length equals 13 residues. The CDR3 spells CASSPDSGNTIYF. The CDR3 DNA reads as TGTGCCAGCAGCCCAGACTCTGGAAACACCATATATTTT.